This record concerns one T cell receptor (beta chain) sequence. The antigen is unknown. This CDR3 is 16 amino acids long. V lost 0 bases and J 1 base, leaving 12 bases between the germline ends. The germline CDR1 and CDR2 sequences are SEHNR and FQNEAQ (reference sequence). The sample belongs to a study of cytomegalovirus exposure and HLA in healthy donors. Findings and caveats of the study: There were three CMV-associated chains whose specificity for CMV antigens was confirmed in vitro.

The method was immunoSEQ multiplex PCR; TCRdb's version includes in-frame clones alone and lacks a portion of them. The table includes some 59,000 clones, around 90% detected once. This sequence originates from a woman aged 18-29 years in good health and CMV-seropositive. What was sequenced was PBMCs. The rearrangement uses TRBV7-9 and TRBJ1-1; the D is unclear. For the CDR3, the DNA is TGTGCCAGCAGCTTAGCGGAGACGCTTGGGAACACTGAAGCTTTCTTT. Encoded protein: CASSLAETLGNTEAFF.